The sequence of this T cell receptor beta chain was determined in a study of blood T cell repertoires in COVID-19. Germline lookup yields CDR1 SGHTA and CDR2 FQGNSA. The CDR3 totals 15 residues. Trimming cost V 4 bases and J 9 bases, with 19 bases left between them. The data were produced by immunoSEQ multiplex PCR, yet TCRdb's version contains in-frame clones alone and is incomplete. The sample records approximately 150,000 clones, roughly 86% being singletons. The chain is built from TRBV7-2 and TRBJ2-1, with D tentatively TRBD2 (7 bases). This TCR was recovered from a woman in her 50s with acute or convalescent COVID-19. The sample taken for sequencing was peripheral blood. The CDR3 DNA is TGTGCCAGCAGCTCCGGGGGGCCCTGGGGGGGTGAGCAGTTCTTC. Protein: CASSSGGPWGGEQFF.